Following are 10 T cell receptor beta chains from one sample sequenced in a study of blood T cell repertoires in COVID-19. The repertoire was sequenced with immunoSEQ multiplex PCR; TCRdb's copy has only in-frame clones and lacks some. The sample lists about 370,000 clones; around 92% were seen once. Sequencing input: peripheral blood. The receptors originated from a woman in her twenties or thirties with COVID-19, enrolled during active disease.

The CDR3 loop reads CASSYSSGQGKEKLFF. Written as DNA, the CDR3 is TGCGCCAGCAGCTATTCCTCGGGACAGGGGAAAGAAAAACTGTTTTTT. The chain recombines TRBV5-1 with TRBJ1-4, with TRBD1 identical over 10 bases. The J segment lost 8 bases and the V segment lost 3 bases, leaving 10 bases of the junction unmatched. Germline CDR1 reads SGHRS; CDR2 reads YFSETQ. The CDR3 runs to 16 residues.

The chain combines TRBV5-1 with TRBJ2-2; unclear D gene. The V gene lost 0 bases and the J gene lost 3 bases, with 6 bases spanning the gap. Per the germline V gene, CDR1 is SGHRS and CDR2 is YFSETQ. The CDR3 has 14 amino acids. The CDR3 reads CASSLGLYTGELFF. DNA for the CDR3: TGCGCCAGCAGCTTGGGGCTTTACACCGGGGAGCTGTTTTTT.

This clone was detected only once. This rearrangement joins TRBV27 to TRBJ2-6; D may be TRBD2 (5 bases). The CDR3 is made up of 16 amino acids. Deletions cut 5 bases from V and 2 bases from J, with 13 bases between. Germline CDR1 reads MNHEY; CDR2 reads SMNVEV (reference sequence). In nucleotides, the CDR3 is TGTGCCAGCAGTGCTCAGCGAGGGCCTGGGGCCAACGTCCTGACTTTC. The encoded protein is CASSAQRGPGANVLTF.

The CDR3: CASSLARDSGPSAQYF. The CDR3 nucleotides are TGCGCCAGCAGCCTTGCTCGGGACTCAGGACCTTCTGCGCAGTATTTT. The J gene is TRBJ2-3, the V gene TRBV5-1; D possibly corresponds to TRBD2 (6 bases). V gave up 4 bases and J gave up 10 bases, with 25 bases separating them. The V gene's germline CDR1 is SGHRS and CDR2 YFSETQ. The CDR3 has 16 amino acids.

V is TRBV4-1 and J is TRBJ1-4, with TRBD1 as a possible D gene (6 bases). This CDR3 has 15 residues. Per germline, CDR1 MGHRA and CDR2 YSYEKL. The germline V and J ends were trimmed by 4 bases and 4 bases, with 13 bases remaining between them. The CDR3 DNA reads TGCGCCAGCAGCCCCCAGACAGGAAGTAATGAAAAACTGTTTTTT. Translating gives CASSPQTGSNEKLFF.

The chain combines TRBV10-3 with TRBJ2-2, with 9 nucleotides matching TRBD1. This CDR3 contains 17 residues. Germline trimming cut 0 bases from V and 5 bases from J; bases unmatched to any gene: 7. Germline lookup yields CDR1 ENHRY and CDR2 SYGVKD. This CDR3 is CAISESVGTGRTGELFF. The CDR3 DNA follows: TGTGCCATCAGTGAGTCGGTGGGGACAGGGAGGACCGGGGAGCTGTTTTTT.

This chain links TRBV9 with TRBJ2-5, with TRBD2 identical over 9 bases. In germline, CDR1 is SGDLS, CDR2 YYNGEE. The CDR3 loop spans 16 amino acids. V gave up 0 bases and J gave up 4 bases; unmatched junction bases: 7. CDR3 sequence: CASSVGAGGPGETQYF. The CDR3 DNA reads as TGTGCCAGCAGCGTAGGCGCGGGAGGGCCAGGAGAGACCCAGTACTTC.

The chain has TRBV19 and TRBJ2-1; D perhaps matches TRBD1 (5 bases). This CDR3 spans 15 amino acids. CDR1 LNHDA and CDR2 SQIVND come from the germline V gene (reference sequence). V lost 0 bases and J 9 bases, leaving 15 bases between the germline ends. The CDR3 here is CASSIDVGVRGEQFF. The CDR3 bases are TGTGCCAGTAGTATAGATGTTGGGGTTAGGGGTGAGCAGTTCTTC.

The V gene is TRBV6-5, the J gene TRBJ2-7, with 9 bases matching TRBD1. Germline lookup yields CDR1 MNHEY and CDR2 SVGAGI. V lost 8 bases, J lost 2 bases, and 7 bases stayed unmatched. This CDR3 contains 14 residues. This chain's CDR3 is CASQTGQGPYEQYF. The CDR3 bases are TGTGCCAGCCAAACGGGACAGGGACCCTACGAGCAGTACTTC.

The chain employs TRBV28 and TRBJ2-3; 9 bases map to TRBD2. The J segment lost 0 bases and the V segment lost 6 bases, leaving 10 bases of the junction unmatched. CDR1 MDHEN and CDR2 SYDVKM come from the germline V gene. CDR3 length: 17 amino acids. CDR3 loop: CASRATGTSRSTDTQYF. Written as DNA, the CDR3 is TGTGCCAGCAGGGCTACCGGGACTAGCAGGAGCACAGATACGCAGTATTTT. The variable domain in full, with the rest retrieved from reference TRBV28 and TRBJ2-3, is DVKVTQSSRYLVKRTGEKVFLECVQDMDHENMFWYRQDPGLGLRLIYFSYDVKMKEKGDIPEGYSVSREKKERFSLILESASTNQTSMYLCASRATGTSRSTDTQYFGPGTRLTVL.